Below, 15 T cell receptor beta chains from the same sample are listed, as sequenced in a study of T cell responses to AZD1222 COVID-19 vaccine. Sequencing was performed with immunoSEQ multiplex PCR; in TCRdb, only in-frame clones are kept and a portion is missing. The repertoire holds 100,000 to 150,000 clones, with roughly 88% as singletons. Specimen: peripheral blood, collected on day 0 of MenACWY control vaccination. Receptors originate from an adult in good health.

The genes are TRBV3-1 (or the pseudogene TRBV3-2) and TRBJ2-7; 9 bases map to TRBD1. This CDR3 contains 16 residues. Germline CDR1 and CDR2: LGHDT and YNNKEL (reference sequence). V gave up 1 base and J gave up 7 bases; unmatched junction bases: 11. Written as DNA, the CDR3 is TGTGCCAGCAGCCAAGCCCCCGGGACAGGGTTTAGGGAGCAGTACTTC. Translation gives CASSQAPGTGFREQYF.

Only one count was recorded for this clone. The chain uses TRBV5-4 and TRBJ2-1, with D maybe TRBD1 (5 bases). Trimming shortened V by 4 bases and J by 5 bases, and 16 bases separated the two germline ends. This CDR3 has 15 residues. Germline V CDR1 and CDR2: SGHNT, YYREEE (reference sequence). The DNA of the CDR3 is TGTGCCAGCAGCAACGGGCAGGGTAGGGACAATGAGCAGTTCTTC. Protein product: CASSNGQGRDNEQFF.

V usage is TRBV28 and J usage is TRBJ2-1; tentatively, D is TRBD2 (5 bases). The CDR3 runs 15 residues. Between the trimmed V and J ends, which lost 2 bases and 0 bases, there was a span of 8 bases. The germline V gene has CDR1 MDHEN and CDR2 SYDVKM. CDR3 in amino acids: CASSLLRDSYNEQFF. CDR3 coding DNA: TGTGCCAGCAGTTTACTCCGGGACTCCTACAATGAGCAGTTCTTC.

The rearrangement uses TRBV5-1 and TRBJ1-1; D is unclear. Per germline, CDR1 SGHRS and CDR2 YFSETQ. This CDR3 has 14 amino acids. Between the trimmed V and J ends, which lost 4 bases and 1 base, there was a span of 11 bases. The CDR3: CASSPDTANTEAFF. The CDR3 DNA reads TGCGCCAGCAGCCCTGACACGGCGAACACTGAAGCTTTCTTT.

This chain links TRBV2 with TRBJ2-2; D possibly uses TRBD1 or TRBD2 (6 bases each). The CDR3 extends over 14 amino acids. Looked up from germline, CDR1 is SNHLY and CDR2 is FYNNEI. Trimming shortened V by 7 bases and J by 6 bases, and 15 bases separated the two germline ends. CDR3 sequence: CASNPRGLAGELFF. Written as DNA, the CDR3 is TGTGCCAGCAATCCACGGGGGCTCGCCGGGGAGCTGTTTTTT.

This clone came up a few times. The chain employs TRBV5-4 and TRBJ1-2; TRBD1 is a possible D gene (6 bases). The V and J ends lost 4 bases and 4 bases respectively, with 14 bases between them. Germline loops: CDR1 SGHNT, CDR2 YYREEE (reference sequence). This CDR3 contains 14 residues. DNA for the CDR3: TGTGCCAGCAGCAGAACAGGGTCGGGCTATGGCTACACCTTC. It translates to CASSRTGSGYGYTF.

This clone was recorded only once. J is TRBJ2-1 and V is TRBV3-1 (or the pseudogene TRBV3-2); D gene uncertain. CDR3 size: 15 residues. V lost 3 bases and J lost 3, with 12 bases in between. Germline V CDR1 and CDR2: LGHDT, YNNKEL (reference sequence). The CDR3 nucleotides are TGTGCCAGCAGCCAGGGTAGCTGGTACTACAATGAGCAGTTCTTC. It specifies CASSQGSWYYNEQFF.

This chain joins TRBV19 and TRBJ1-2; no clear D. The CDR3 contains 13 residues. Between the trimmed V and J ends, which lost 6 bases and 12 bases, there was a span of 20 bases. Germline V CDR1 and CDR2: LNHDA, SQIVND (reference sequence). CDR3 sequence: CASRTPGVGKDTF. DNA of the CDR3: TGTGCCAGTAGAACACCGGGAGTAGGAAAAGACACCTTC.

V gene TRBV2 combines with J gene TRBJ2-5; D unclear. CDR1 is SNHLY and CDR2 is FYNNEI in the germline V gene. The CDR3 has 9 amino acids. Trimming pared 6 bases from V and 10 bases from J, leaving 6 bases between. Here the CDR3 reads CASSPGQYF. The CDR3 DNA sequence: TGTGCCAGCAGCCCTGGCCAGTACTTC.

The chain has TRBV4-1 and TRBJ2-1, with 12 positions matching TRBD1. Germline trimming cut 3 bases from V and 9 bases from J; bases unmatched to any gene: 6. Per germline, CDR1 MGHRA and CDR2 YSYEKL. The CDR3 length is 15 residues. CDR3 sequence: CASSHAGTGGSEQFF. CDR3 DNA sequence: TGCGCCAGCAGCCATGCCGGGACAGGGGGCAGTGAGCAGTTCTTC.

The chain joins TRBV19 to TRBJ2-7, with 9 positions matching TRBD2. There are 14 residues in the CDR3. V shed 7 bases, J shed 3 bases, and the junction held 7 bases outside the gene matches. Per germline, CDR1 LNHDA and CDR2 SQIVND (reference sequence). This CDR3 is CASKLAGDLYEQYF. The CDR3 DNA follows: TGTGCCAGTAAGTTAGCGGGAGATCTCTACGAGCAGTACTTC.

There are a few counts of this clone. The chain joins TRBV4-3 to TRBJ2-3; D not certain. This CDR3 is built from 15 residues. Trimming removed 5 bases at V and 4 bases at J, with 16 bases between. Germline CDR1 is LGHNA and CDR2 is YSLEER. DNA of the CDR3: TGCGCCAGCAGCGATCTGGACGGTGGATCAGATACGCAGTATTTT. Translated: CASSDLDGGSDTQYF.

J is TRBJ2-4 and V is TRBV2; 7 nucleotides match TRBD1. After removal of 2 bases from V and 4 bases from J, the junction contained 5 bases not matched to a gene. The CDR3 length is 15 residues. Germline CDR1 and CDR2: SNHLY and FYNNEI. This chain's CDR3 is CASSETGTEKNIQYF. CDR3 nucleotides: TGTGCCAGCAGTGAAACCGGGACAGAAAAAAACATTCAGTACTTC.

The sample holds a few counts of this clone. The chain employs TRBV6-6 and TRBJ2-1; no definite D call. This CDR3 is built from 15 residues. V was shortened by 6 bases and J by 6 bases, with 18 bases between the two germline ends. CDR1 is MNHNY, CDR2 SVGAGI, per germline (reference sequence). CDR3 protein: CASRPPTPESNEQFF. The CDR3 nucleotides read TGTGCCAGCAGACCTCCCACCCCGGAAAGCAATGAGCAGTTCTTC.

This chain joins TRBV6-5 and TRBJ2-7; D is unclear. The germline V gene encodes CDR1 MNHEY and CDR2 SVGAGI. V gave up 7 bases and J gave up 4 bases, with 14 bases separating them. The CDR3 spans 13 residues. The CDR3 sequence: CASTRSPEYEQYV. For the CDR3, the DNA is TGTGCCAGCACCAGGTCCCCGGAGTACGAGCAGTACGTC.